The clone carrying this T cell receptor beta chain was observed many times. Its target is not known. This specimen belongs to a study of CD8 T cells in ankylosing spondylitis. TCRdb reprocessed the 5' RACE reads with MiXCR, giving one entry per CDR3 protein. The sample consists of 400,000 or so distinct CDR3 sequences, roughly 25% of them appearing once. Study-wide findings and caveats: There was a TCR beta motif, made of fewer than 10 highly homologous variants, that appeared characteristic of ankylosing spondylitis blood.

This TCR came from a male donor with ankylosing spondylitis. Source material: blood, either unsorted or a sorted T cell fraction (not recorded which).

CDR3 nucleotides: TGCAGCGTTGGGACAGGGGATCGGGAGACCCAGTACTTC. As protein: CSVGTGDRETQYF. This chain joins TRBV29-1 and TRBJ2-5; 9 nucleotides align to TRBD1. The CDR3 runs 13 residues. The V segment lost 4 bases and the J segment 5 bases; nucleotides outside the gene matches: 5. Germline values: CDR1 SQVTM, CDR2 ANQGSEA.